Below, one TCR beta chain is given with its context. What it binds is not known. This sample is drawn from a study of cytomegalovirus exposure and HLA in healthy donors. Study-level results: It was confirmed in vitro that three of the CMV-associated chains were specific for CMV antigens. Later on, a genetic analysis was performed. It linked a missense variant in DCLRE1C with V- and J-gene trimming of TCR beta. A later analysis revealed that TCR association rates differed between HLA loci, peaking at DRB1 and bottoming out at HLA-C. According to a later analysis, donors in an Asian-associated ancestry cluster reportedly had fewer N-insertions than the 666-donor mean.

Germline V gene data show CDR1 as MNHNS and CDR2 as SASEGT. V dropped 8 bases and J dropped 6; count of bases not matched to a gene: 5. This CDR3 is 13 amino acids long. PCR used 60 Vbeta primers and 13 Jbeta primers. Method: immunoSEQ multiplex PCR; TCRdb's copy keeps in-frame clones and lacks some. Of under 140,000 clones detected, 80% appear once; the ten largest clones hold 2.5% to 3%. The rearrangement links TRBV6-1 to TRBJ2-1; 9 nucleotides line up with TRBD1. The TCR was taken from a woman aged 55-70 years in good health and CMV-seropositive. Material: PBMCs. CDR3 loop: CASWDRVFNEQFF. CDR3 bases: TGTGCCAGCTGGGACAGGGTCTTCAATGAGCAGTTCTTC.